This TCR beta chain was recorded in a study of beta chain features in type 1 diabetes (dated by TCRdb to the late 2010s). With respect to the entire study: Mean age, gender distribution, total cell number and subset yield did not differ between patients and healthy donors. A total of about 100 million sorted cells were examined across all samples, and RNA yield correlated strongly with the number of cells per subset. The study compared the TCRB repertoires of sorted circulating CD4+ T cell subsets in recently diagnosed type 1 diabetes patients with those in matched healthy donors. Naive and central memory subsets were obtained from all 30 or so donors, but regulatory and stem cell-like memory subsets were isolated from only 8 patients and roughly eight healthy donors.

Each donor gave one peripheral blood draw, about 110 mL on average, collected into heparinised tubes. Using a panel that included CD45RO, CCR7, CD25, CD127, CD95 and CD27, naive, central memory, regulatory and stem cell-like memory CD4+ T cells were sorted on a BD FACSAria II. Purity was above 95% for every sorted population. PBMCs were separated immediately by Lymphoprep density gradient centrifugation and were stained directly, without being cultured. So that batch effects would be minimized, each experiment stained and sorted samples in pairs, pairing one healthy donor with one patient. For CDR1 and CDR2, the germline V gene (reference sequence) lists PRHDT and FYEKMQ. The CDR3 covers 14 residues, taking in both the cysteine and the phenylalanine. The entry retains the CDR3 DNA only, 42 bases that are in frame from base 1. V trim: 4 bases; J trim: 6 bases; unmatched bases: 8. The entire isolated RNA was reverse transcribed using the High Capacity cDNA Reverse Transcription Kit, and thus expressed TCRB transcripts were sequenced. Deep immunoSEQ sequencing was performed on naive, central memory and regulatory T cell samples, with an average of around 3.5 million total reads per sample. Sorted cells were lysed in RLT buffer and RNA was extracted with DNase-treated RNeasy Micro or Mini kits, depending on cell number. To prevent cross-contamination, every cell subset was processed on its own, while patient and healthy donor samples were processed together. Using the immunoSEQ multiplex PCR, TCRB sequences were amplified from cDNA into 87-bp fragments spanning the CDR3 region. Sequencing of the amplicons was done on the Illumina HiSeq platform. The original methods were these. Synthetic template baselines were used to correct PCR bias computationally, reads within Hamming distance 2 were collapsed, and singletons that could not be merged were discarded. By aligning reads against IMGT, V, D and J genes, CDR3 length, and insertions or deletions at six rearrangement sites were assigned. Within each subset, clonotype counts were normalized to sorted cell number, and only after that were true diversity and Gini coefficients computed with the tcR R package. Repertoire sharing was quantified using the overlap coefficient calculated on TCRB nucleotide sequences. Sourced from immuneACCESS, this table was stored by TCRdb with only in-frame sequences that have V and J called. A share of the clones is absent; for the studies checked, an unresolved V gene accounts for under half, and the remainder has no known explanation. V and J calls and clone size are given by that table; D and trimming were obtained from the DNA. This sample is represented by about 320,000 clones; around 15% of them were singletons. Jointly, the top ten make up around 7% of the sample.

Overall study outcomes, separate from this receptor: Naive, central memory and regulatory TCRB repertoires appeared more similar among patients than among healthy donors. Shorter templates might be favored by PCR, yet because patient and control samples were amplified and corrected together, any such skew would affect both groups equally. Patients with type 1 diabetes made fewer insertions and deleted more nucleotides at VDJ recombination sites, implying thymic rearrangement abnormalities. Because the HLA sub-analyses included only small numbers of individuals, any influence of HLA type on TCRB rearrangement was left unresolved. Type 1 diabetes patients showed a moderate but significant shortening of TCRB CDR3 length in all four CD4+ subsets. Because cDNA was sequenced instead of genomic DNA, activated cells with high expression could be over-represented, although the groups did not differ in activation or CD3 levels.

This clone has only a few counts. Its antigen target is currently unknown. Base qualities are not at hand, and no much larger clone is one base apart. This receptor was obtained from a man aged 25 to 40 in good health. Recombination connected TRBV13 to TRBJ1-1, with 7 central nucleotides matching TRBD1. Sequencing was performed on central memory CD4+ T cells from blood. The CDR3 protein is CASSSLRQGPEAFF. The DNA sequence is given as TGTGCCAGCAGCTCCCTGAGACAGGGCCCTGAAGCTTTCTTT. Reference TRBV13 and TRBJ1-1 proteins supply the regions before and after the CDR3; the full variable domain is: AAGVIQSPRHLIKEKRETATLKCYPIPRHDTVYWYQQGPGQDPQFLISFYEKMQSDKGSIPDRFSAQQFSDYHSELNMSSLELGDSALYFCASSSLRQGPEAFFGQGTRLTVV.